The 19 T cell receptor beta chains in this list originate from one sample, sequenced in a study of tumor and adjacent non-tumor tissue in lung cancer. TCRbeta libraries were built with three rounds of nested PCR, modified from ARM-PCR. TCRdb re-called the multiplex PCR reads through MiXCR, storing one row per CDR3 protein. The data contain 90,000 to 100,000 distinct CDR3 sequences, more than 80% of them singletons. RNA was extracted from bulk tissue without any cell sorting. More than 3 cm separated this lung sample from the edge of the tumor. The specimen sequenced was distant non-tumor lung tissue. All receptors come from a man in his sixties with small cell lung cancer.

This clonotype has a count of ten or more. V gene TRBV12-3 or TRBV12-4 combines with J gene TRBJ2-4; D remains ambiguous. The CDR3 spans 15 residues. Trimming removed 1 base from V and 3 bases from J, with 10 bases in between. CDR3 residues: CASSLGAKGKNIQYF. As DNA, the CDR3 is TGTGCCAGCAGTTTAGGGGCAAAGGGCAAAAACATTCAGTACTTC.

Notes on this clonotype: A much larger clonotype is one base distant, so this may be a read error. V is TRBV20-1 and J is TRBJ1-2, with a possible D match to TRBD1 (5 bases). Germline values: CDR1 DFQATT, CDR2 SNEGSKA (reference sequence). Trimming stripped 6 bases from V and 3 bases from J, with 11 bases between. The CDR3 length is 12 residues. CDR3 nucleotide sequence: TGCAGTGCCAGGGCAAGGGACTATGGCTACACCTTC. It specifies CSARARDYGYTF.

J is TRBJ2-2 and V is TRBV6-2 or TRBV6-3, with 7 nucleotides matching TRBD2. Per the germline V gene, CDR1 is MNHEY and CDR2 is SVGEGT. The CDR3 runs to 15 residues. Losses at the gene ends were 10 bases for V and 0 bases for J; bases not matched to a gene: 8. The CDR3 loop reads CATSSGRPNTGELFF. The CDR3 DNA follows: TGTGCCACCTCTAGCGGCCGTCCGAACACCGGGGAGCTGTTTTTT.

In the case of this clonotype: A much larger clone lies one base from this, so it may be a read error. The V and J genes are TRBV7-9 and TRBJ2-5; D unclear. Germline V CDR1 and CDR2: SEHNR, FQNEAQ (reference sequence). This CDR3 is built from 14 residues. The CDR3 region is CASSSLAFQDTQYF. In DNA, the CDR3 is TGTGCCAGCAGCTCACTGGCCTTTCAAGATACCCAGTACTTC.

The chain has TRBV11-2 and TRBJ2-3; D call uncertain. Trimming took off 5 bases at V and 5 bases at J, with 14 bases between the two ends. CDR3 size: 14 residues. Germline V gives CDR1 SGHAT, CDR2 FQNNGV. The CDR3 loop reads CASSVGWGKDTQYF. For the CDR3, the DNA is TGTGCCAGCAGCGTTGGGTGGGGTAAAGATACGCAGTATTTT.

This clonotype showed up just once. V is TRBV6-2 or TRBV6-3 and J is TRBJ1-5; D possibly corresponds to TRBD1 (6 bases). V lost 11 bases to trimming and J lost 4 bases, with 18 bases between them. Germline V lookup: CDR1 MNHEY, CDR2 SVGEGT. The length of the CDR3 is 14 residues. The DNA for the CDR3 is TGTGCCGCTACTGCGGTACAGGGTAATCAGCCCCAGCATTTT. Translated: CAATAVQGNQPQHF.

As for this clonotype: A junction boundary mismatches the germline segment, possibly from a read error. The chain links TRBV6-1 to TRBJ2-1; 9 nucleotides line up with TRBD2. CDR3 length equals 14 residues. Per germline, CDR1 MNHNS and CDR2 SASEGT. The chain's CDR3 is CASVFSGSRYEQFF. The CDR3, as DNA: TGTGCCAGCGTCTTTAGCGGGAGTAGGTATGAGCAGTTTTTC.

In this sample, this clonotype turned up many times. The V gene is TRBV4-2, the J gene TRBJ2-5; no reliable D call. With 0 bases removed from V and 5 bases from J, the gap between germline ends came to 7 bases. Germline V lookup: CDR1 LGHNA, CDR2 YNFKEQ. CDR3 length equals 13 residues. CDR3 bases: TGTGCCAGCAGCCAAGATGTACGGGAGACCCAGTACTTC. This gives the protein CASSQDVRETQYF.

Of note for this clonotype: A much larger clone is a single base away; this may be a read error. This rearrangement joins TRBV7-9 to TRBJ1-2; 7 bases are a match to TRBD1. The CDR3 is 19 amino acids. Germline-derived CDR1 and CDR2 are SEHNR and FQNEAQ (reference sequence). CDR3 bases: TGTGCCAGCAGCTTAGGCCTTCCGGGACAGATTTTCGCTAACTATGGCGACACCTTC. This gives the protein CASSLGLPGQIFANYGDTF.

Ten or more counts support this clonotype. J is TRBJ2-7 and V is TRBV6-5; no clear D. This CDR3 region has 16 residues. The V end lost 4 bases, the J end lost 5 bases, and 21 bases lay between the germline ends. Germline V gene sequence: CDR1 MNHEY, CDR2 SVGAGI. The CDR3 sequence: CASSFKLYVGSHEQYV. The CDR3 nucleotides are TGTGCCAGCAGTTTTAAGTTGTATGTGGGGTCCCACGAGCAGTACGTC.

DNA of the CDR3: TGTGCCAGCAGCCCCCTGACTAACCGGAGCACAGATACGCAGTATTTT. It yields the protein CASSPLTNRSTDTQYF. The V gene is TRBV14, the J gene TRBJ2-3, with a possible D match to TRBD2 (5 bases). CDR3 length equals 16 residues. Trimming stripped 4 bases from V and 0 bases from J, with 14 bases between. Germline V lookup: CDR1 SGHDN, CDR2 FVKESK. Using reference TRBV14 and TRBJ2-3 for the parts outside the CDR3, the full variable domain is EAGVTQFPSHSVIEKGQTVTLRCDPISGHDNLYWYRRVMGKEIKFLLHFVKESKQDESGMPNNRFLAERTGGTYSTLKVQPAELEDSGVYFCASSPLTNRSTDTQYFGPGTRLTVL.

Concerning this clonotype: An end of the junction does not agree with germline; a read error may underlie this. The V and J genes are TRBV7-9 and TRBJ2-3; D gene uncertain. This CDR3 contains 12 residues. Germline values: CDR1 SEHNR, CDR2 FQNEAQ (reference sequence). CDR3 protein: CASSPNTDMQYF. CDR3 in DNA: TGTGCCAGCAGCCCCAACACAGATATGCAGTATTTT.

This clonotype was recorded once. This chain uses TRBV29-1 with TRBJ2-3; TRBD2 agrees at 7 bases. Germline V gives CDR1 SQVTM, CDR2 ANQGSEA. J gave up 6 bases and V 4 bases, and 16 bases lay outside the gene matches. The CDR3 contains 16 residues. As DNA, the CDR3 is TGCAGCGTTGCGAACGGGAGGACCTCCTTTGCGGATACGCAGTATTTT. It encodes CSVANGRTSFADTQYF.

This chain joins TRBV12-3 or TRBV12-4 and TRBJ2-2; D is possibly TRBD2 (6 bases). V gave up 2 bases and J gave up 9 bases, with 19 bases separating them. The CDR3 sequence is 16 residues long. The CDR3 region has the DNA TGTGCCAGCAGTTTAAGGGCTAGCGAGAGAGCCCGGGAGCTGTTTTTT. This codes for CASSLRASERARELFF.

The V and J genes are TRBV5-5 and TRBJ2-3; D is unclear. This CDR3 spans 12 amino acids. CDR1 is SGHKS, CDR2 YYEKEE, per germline (reference sequence). The DNA for the CDR3 is TGTGTCAACAGCCAAAACACAGATACGCAGTATTTT. Its translation is CVNSQNTDTQYF.

The table lists this clonotype with a count of one. One junction end disagrees with the germline gene, perhaps due to a read error. The chain combines TRBV6-1 with TRBJ1-1; D not resolved. CDR3 length: 15 residues. Per germline, CDR1 MNHNS and CDR2 SASEGT. In nucleotides, the CDR3 is TGTGCCAGCAGTGTTTCGACACCAAAGAACACTGAGGCTTTCTTT. Protein: CASSVSTPKNTEAFF.

As for this clonotype: No conserved phenylalanine or tryptophan is present at the end of the CDR3, so a read error is the likely explanation. The genes are TRBV10-1 and TRBJ1-2; 10 positions agree with TRBD1. The V gene's germline CDR1 is WNHNN and CDR2 SYGVQD (reference sequence). The CDR3 runs to 13 residues. The CDR3 loop is CAGRDRGRGGYTL. Here the CDR3 DNA reads TGCGCCGGCAGGGACAGGGGCAGGGGTGGGTACACCTTA.

This clonotype occurred once. The rearrangement links TRBV6-6 to TRBJ2-5; D unclear. Germline CDR1 and CDR2: MNHNY and SVGAGI (reference sequence). The CDR3 runs to 12 residues. The V end was cut by 8 bases, the J end by 7 bases, with 14 bases between. CDR3 coding DNA: TGTGCCAGCGAGCTAAACCGGGTGACCCAGTACTTC. Translating gives CASELNRVTQYF.

J is TRBJ2-7 and V is TRBV11-2, with D possibly matching TRBD2 (5 bases). Germline values: CDR1 SGHAT, CDR2 FQNNGV. There are 14 residues in the CDR3. CDR3 region: CVSSLDRGVYEKYV. Here the CDR3 DNA reads TGTGTCAGCAGCTTAGATCGGGGAGTCTACGAGAAGTACGTT.